The entry that follows covers one T cell receptor beta chain sequence. Sequenced by immunoSEQ multiplex PCR; TCRdb stores in-frame clones only, minus some. The table has 55,000 to 85,000 clones, around 97% seen once. The sample originates from a study of technical replicates of blood from several donors. CDR3 length: 12 residues. The junction had 4 bases not matched to a gene; V was cut back by 8 bases and J by 4 bases. Per the germline V gene, CDR1 is SNHLY and CDR2 is FYNNEI. The sequence derives from a human donor in good health. The sample taken for sequencing was T cells isolated from PBMCs. The V gene is TRBV2, the J gene TRBJ1-1; 7 nucleotides match TRBD1. Here the CDR3 DNA reads TGTGCCAGCCAGGGGGTCGGCACTGAAGCTTTCTTT. Translating gives CASQGVGTEAFF.